This TCR beta chain emerged from a study of human T cells and chemical hapten exposure. Looking at the study overall: The scalp of each patient received a weekly diphenylcyclopropenone dose for the full approximately 24-week study.

Time point denoted: pre-sensitization, week 0. The treatment is: therapeutic diphenylcyclopropenone sensitization with weekly scalp DPC. MiXCR, applied by TCRdb to the RACE reads, yields one record per CDR3 protein. This table has approximately 370,000 distinct CDR3 sequences, around 5% appearing once. Germline V gene data show CDR1 as ENHRY and CDR2 as SYGVKD. This CDR3 contains 14 residues. The V gene end was trimmed by 7 bases and the J gene end by 1 base; junction bases not matched to a gene: 5. The specimen comprised whole blood, sampled in connection with sensitization to the hapten diphenylcyclopropenone (DPC). The receptor comes from a woman under 30 with alopecia areata. Some clones in this sample may be carry-over from other donors' samples. The chain combines TRBV10-3 with TRBJ1-1; 8 nucleotides align to TRBD1. CDR3 sequence: CAIKVGQGNTEAFF. The CDR3 DNA sequence: TGTGCCATCAAGGTTGGACAGGGGAACACTGAAGCTTTCTTT.